A single T cell receptor (beta chain) is shown here with its context. The data are from a study of blood T cell repertoires in COVID-19. Study overall: Both acute and convalescent COVID-19 samples were obtained from the United States, Italy and Spain. Nucleic acid was either cDNA or gDNA, and it came from T cells, B-cell-depleted T cells, or PBMCs.

Profiled with immunoSEQ multiplex PCR; TCRdb holds only in-frame clones, not every one. The sample consists of 46,000 or so clones, roughly nine tenths of them appearing once. J gave up 2 bases and V 1 base, and 4 bases lay outside the gene matches. Germline lookup yields CDR1 SGHTA and CDR2 FQGNSA. CDR3 size: 15 residues. The rearrangement links TRBV7-2 to TRBJ2-7; TRBD2 agrees at 8 bases. The receptor's source is a man between 65 and 85 years old with active COVID-19. Source material: peripheral blood. CDR3 sequence: CASSLGRGAAYEQYF. In nucleotides, the CDR3 is TGTGCCAGCAGCTTAGGGCGGGGGGCGGCCTACGAGCAGTACTTC.